The 2 T cell receptor beta chains given below trace back to one sample, sequenced in a study of beta chain features in type 1 diabetes. Every isolated RNA sample was fully reverse transcribed, so sequencing captured expressed TCRB transcripts. Some clones are missing from TCRdb's copy, which holds only in-frame ones; the method was immunoSEQ multiplex PCR. The data show roughly 290,000 clones, with approximately 8% seen just once and approximately 0.93% held by the top ten. Sequenced input: central memory CD4+ T cells from blood. The receptors originated from a woman younger than 30 in good health.

The chain is built from TRBV18 and TRBJ1-1; TRBD1 matches at 9 bases. The CDR3 runs 18 residues. V dropped 6 bases and J dropped 1; count of bases not matched to a gene: 15. Germline CDR1 is KGHSH and CDR2 is LQKENI. The CDR3 DNA sequence: TGTGCCAGCTCCCTCACCGAGGACAGGGGAGGTGGGAACACTGAAGCTTTCTTT. Amino acids: CASSLTEDRGGGNTEAFF.

This clone was picked up a small number of times. The chain couples TRBV5-1 to TRBJ2-1, with 10 bases matching TRBD2. Trimming cost V 6 bases and J 7 bases; bases outside gene matches: 10. This CDR3 has 15 amino acids. Germline CDR1 is SGHRS and CDR2 is YFSETQ. CDR3 coding DNA: TGCGCCAGCAACTCAGCGGGAGGGCCGGGTAATGAGCAGTTCTTC. Translated: CASNSAGGPGNEQFF.